This TCR beta chain was profiled in a study of T cell repertoires in cytomegalovirus infection. Using its own MiXCR run on the reads, TCRdb lists one record per CDR3 protein. This table has almost 550,000 distinct CDR3 sequences, 16% appearing once. The CDR3 has 15 amino acids. CDR1 and CDR2 from the germline V gene are MNHEY and SVGEGT. V lost 7 bases and J 0 bases, leaving 16 bases between the germline ends. The receptor comes from a human donor in good health (CMV status not recorded). Some clones in this sample may be carry-over from other donors' samples. This chain uses TRBV6-2 or TRBV6-3 with TRBJ2-7, with D maybe TRBD1 (6 bases). The sequenced sample consisted of CD8+ T cells from PBMCs. CDR3 nucleotides: TGTGCCAGCACCGACCGACAGGCCTTCTCCTACGAGCAGTACTTC. Amino acid sequence: CASTDRQAFSYEQYF.